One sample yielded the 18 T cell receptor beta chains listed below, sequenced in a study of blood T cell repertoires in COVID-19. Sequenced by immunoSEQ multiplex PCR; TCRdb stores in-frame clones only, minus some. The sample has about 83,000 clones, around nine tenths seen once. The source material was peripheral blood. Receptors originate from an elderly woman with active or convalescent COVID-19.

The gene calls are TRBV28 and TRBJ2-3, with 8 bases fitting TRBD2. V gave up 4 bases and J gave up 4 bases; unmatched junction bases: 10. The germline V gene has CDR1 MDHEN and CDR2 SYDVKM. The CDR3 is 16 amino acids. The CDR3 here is CASSYSGSGGPDTQYF. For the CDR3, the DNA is TGTGCCAGCAGTTACTCTGGCTCGGGGGGGCCAGATACGCAGTATTTT.

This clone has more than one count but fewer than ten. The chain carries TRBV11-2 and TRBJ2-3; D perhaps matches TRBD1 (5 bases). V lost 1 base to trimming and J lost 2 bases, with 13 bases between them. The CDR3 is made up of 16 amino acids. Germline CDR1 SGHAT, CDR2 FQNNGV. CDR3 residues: CASSLGEGVLTDTQYF. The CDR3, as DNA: TGTGCCAGCAGCTTAGGGGAAGGGGTTCTCACAGATACGCAGTATTTT.

The CDR3 here is CASRGGTSNEKLFF. The CDR3 region has the DNA TGCGCCAGTCGCGGGGGAACGTCTAATGAAAAACTGTTTTTT. The rearrangement joins TRBV10-1 to TRBJ1-4; tentative D call: TRBD1 (5 bases). V lost 9 bases to trimming and J lost 3 bases, with 14 bases between them. CDR1 and CDR2 from the germline V gene are WNHNN and SYGVQD (reference sequence). This CDR3 spans 14 amino acids.

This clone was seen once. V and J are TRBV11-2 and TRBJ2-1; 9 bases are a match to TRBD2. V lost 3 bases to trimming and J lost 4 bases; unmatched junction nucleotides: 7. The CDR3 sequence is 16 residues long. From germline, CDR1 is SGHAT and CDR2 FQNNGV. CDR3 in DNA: TGTGCCAGCAGCTTCTGGTCTAGCGGGACATACAATGAGCAGTTCTTC. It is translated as CASSFWSSGTYNEQFF.

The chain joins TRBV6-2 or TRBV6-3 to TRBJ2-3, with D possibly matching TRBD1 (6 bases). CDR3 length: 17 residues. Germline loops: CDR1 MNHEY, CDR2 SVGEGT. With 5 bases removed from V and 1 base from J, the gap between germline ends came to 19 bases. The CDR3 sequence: CASSHGQSSAGTDTQYF. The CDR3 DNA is TGTGCCAGCAGTCATGGACAGTCCTCTGCTGGCACAGATACGCAGTATTTT.

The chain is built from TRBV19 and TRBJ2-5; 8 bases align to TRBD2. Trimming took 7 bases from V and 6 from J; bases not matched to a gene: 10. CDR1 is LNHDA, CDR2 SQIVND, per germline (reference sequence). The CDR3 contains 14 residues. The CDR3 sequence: CASTSGGSLKTQYF. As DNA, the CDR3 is TGTGCCAGTACGAGCGGGGGCTCTTTGAAGACCCAGTACTTC.

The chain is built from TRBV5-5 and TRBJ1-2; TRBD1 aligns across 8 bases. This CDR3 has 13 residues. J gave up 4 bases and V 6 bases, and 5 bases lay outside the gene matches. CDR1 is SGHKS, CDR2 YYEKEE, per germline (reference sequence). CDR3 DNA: TGTGCCAGCATGGACAGGGTTGGCTATGGCTACACCTTC. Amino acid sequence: CASMDRVGYGYTF.

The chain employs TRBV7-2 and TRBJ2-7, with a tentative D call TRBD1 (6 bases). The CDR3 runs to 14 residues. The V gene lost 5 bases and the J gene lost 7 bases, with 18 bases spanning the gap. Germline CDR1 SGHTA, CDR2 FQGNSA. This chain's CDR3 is CASSHGQTTQEQYF. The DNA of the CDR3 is TGTGCCAGCAGCCACGGACAGACCACTCAGGAGCAGTACTTC. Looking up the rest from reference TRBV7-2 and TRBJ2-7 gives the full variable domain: GAGVSQSPSNKVTEKGKDVELRCDPISGHTALYWYRQSLGQGLEFLIYFQGNSAPDKSGLPSDRFSAERTGGSVSTLTIQRTQQEDSAVYLCASSHGQTTQEQYFGPGTRLTVT.

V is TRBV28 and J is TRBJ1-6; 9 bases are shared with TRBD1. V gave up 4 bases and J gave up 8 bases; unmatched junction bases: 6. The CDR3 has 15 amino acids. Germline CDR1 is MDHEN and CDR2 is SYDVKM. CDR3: CASSSSGTGYSPLHF. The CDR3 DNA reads TGTGCCAGCAGTTCTTCCGGGACAGGGTATTCACCCCTCCACTTT. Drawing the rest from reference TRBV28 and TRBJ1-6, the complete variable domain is DVKVTQSSRYLVKRTGEKVFLECVQDMDHENMFWYRQDPGLGLRLIYFSYDVKMKEKGDIPEGYSVSREKKERFSLILESASTNQTSMYLCASSSSGTGYSPLHFGNGTRLTVT.

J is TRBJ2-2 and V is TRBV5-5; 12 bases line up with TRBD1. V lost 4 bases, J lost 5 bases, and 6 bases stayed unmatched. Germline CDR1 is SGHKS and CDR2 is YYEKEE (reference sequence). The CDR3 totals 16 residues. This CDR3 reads CASSTGTGGRTGELFF. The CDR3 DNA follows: TGTGCCAGCAGCACCGGGACAGGGGGCAGGACCGGGGAGCTGTTTTTT.

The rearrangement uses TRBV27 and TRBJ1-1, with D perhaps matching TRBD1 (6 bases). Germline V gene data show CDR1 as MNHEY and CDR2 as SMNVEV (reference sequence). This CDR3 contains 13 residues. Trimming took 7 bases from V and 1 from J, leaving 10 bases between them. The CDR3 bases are TGTGCCAGCACCCGGGGGGCGAACACTGAAGCTTTCTTT. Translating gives CASTRGANTEAFF.

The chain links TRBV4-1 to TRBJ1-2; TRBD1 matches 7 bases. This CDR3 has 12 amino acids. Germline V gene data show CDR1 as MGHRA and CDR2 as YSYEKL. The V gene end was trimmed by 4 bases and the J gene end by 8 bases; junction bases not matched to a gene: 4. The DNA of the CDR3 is TGCGCCAGCAGCCCGACAGGGAGGGGCTACACCTTC. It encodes CASSPTGRGYTF.

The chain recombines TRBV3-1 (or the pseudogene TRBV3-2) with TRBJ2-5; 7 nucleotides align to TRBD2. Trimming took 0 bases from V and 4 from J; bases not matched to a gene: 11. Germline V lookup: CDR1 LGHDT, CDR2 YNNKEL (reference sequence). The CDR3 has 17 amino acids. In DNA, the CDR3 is TGTGCCAGCAGCCAAGATCTCGGAGCGGGGCCTGGAGAGACCCAGTACTTC. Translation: CASSQDLGAGPGETQYF.

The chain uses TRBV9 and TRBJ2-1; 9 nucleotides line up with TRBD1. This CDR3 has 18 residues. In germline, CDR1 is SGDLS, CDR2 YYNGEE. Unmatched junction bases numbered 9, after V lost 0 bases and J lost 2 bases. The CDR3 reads CASSVGPAGQGTYNEQFF. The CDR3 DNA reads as TGTGCCAGCAGCGTAGGTCCCGCCGGACAGGGGACCTACAATGAGCAGTTCTTC.

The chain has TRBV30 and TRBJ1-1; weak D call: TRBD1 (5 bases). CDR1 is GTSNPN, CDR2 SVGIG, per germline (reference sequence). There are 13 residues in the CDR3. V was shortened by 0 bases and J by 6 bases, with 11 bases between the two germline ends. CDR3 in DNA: TGTGCCTGGAGTGTACAGGTAGGCGCTGAAGCTTTCTTT. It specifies CAWSVQVGAEAFF.

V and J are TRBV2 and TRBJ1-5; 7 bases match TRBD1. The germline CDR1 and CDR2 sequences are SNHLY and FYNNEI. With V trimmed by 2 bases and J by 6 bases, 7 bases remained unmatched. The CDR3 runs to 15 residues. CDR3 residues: CASSERTGWSQPQHF. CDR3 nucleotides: TGTGCCAGCAGTGAACGGACAGGATGGAGTCAGCCCCAGCATTTT.

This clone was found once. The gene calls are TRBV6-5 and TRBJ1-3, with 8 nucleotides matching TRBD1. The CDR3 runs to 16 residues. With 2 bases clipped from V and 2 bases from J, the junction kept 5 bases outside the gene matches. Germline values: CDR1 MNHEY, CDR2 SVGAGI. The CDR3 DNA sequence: TGTGCCAGCAGTTACCTAACCAGGGGGCCTGGAAACACCATATATTTT. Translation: CASSYLTRGPGNTIYF.

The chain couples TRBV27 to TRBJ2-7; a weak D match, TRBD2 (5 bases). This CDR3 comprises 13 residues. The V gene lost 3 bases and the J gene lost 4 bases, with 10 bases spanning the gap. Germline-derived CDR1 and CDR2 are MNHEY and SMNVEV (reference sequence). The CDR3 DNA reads TGTGCCAGCAGTTTTTCTACGGGGTACGAGCAGTACTTC. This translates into CASSFSTGYEQYF.